Listed below are T cell receptor beta chains from one sample, sequenced in a study of blood T cell repertoires in COVID-19. TCRdb's copy holds only in-frame clones and misses some; the assay was immunoSEQ multiplex PCR. The sample lists roughly 250,000 clones; approximately 90% were seen once. The sequencing sample was made of PBMCs or T cells enriched from blood (not recorded which). Receptor source: a woman aged 40 to 49 with acute COVID-19. CDR3s include the opening cysteine and the closing phenylalanine or tryptophan. Each record gives: J gene, V gene, D gene, clone size, CDR3 DNA, CDR3 protein. The D gene is left open where the match is weak. Expanded clones get a size class; other rows say once, few or many, or leave the size out.

TRBJ2-1	TRBV7-9	TRBD2	NA	TGTGCCAGCAGCCATACTGGGACTAGTAATGAGCAGTTCTTC	CASSHTGTSNEQFF
TRBJ1-4	TRBV19	TRBD1	NA	TGTGCCGCCAAGTCACGGACAGGGTATGAAAAACTGTTTTTT	CAAKSRTGYEKLFF
TRBJ1-1	TRBV30	TRBD1	NA	TGTGCCTGGAGTGGACAGGGAGGCACTGAAGCTTTCTTT	CAWSGQGGTEAFF
TRBJ2-2	TRBV6-5	NA	NA	TGTGCCAGCAGTTACTCGATCCTAAGCTCCGGGGAGCTGTTTTTT	CASSYSILSSGELFF
TRBJ2-5	TRBV5-4	TRBD2	once	TGTGCCAGCAGCTGGGGGGGTACCGGAGAGACCCAGTACTTC	CASSWGGTGETQYF
TRBJ1-6	TRBV28	NA	NA	TGTGCCAGCACGGACTTAGAGGGTTCACCCCTCCACTTT	CASTDLEGSPLHF
TRBJ2-1	TRBV25-1	NA	NA	TGTGCCAGCAGGGACAACTACAATGAGCAGTTCTTC	CASRDNYNEQFF
TRBJ2-7	TRBV27	NA	NA	TGTGCCAGCAGTACGAACAGGGAAGCCTACGAGCAGTACTTC	CASSTNREAYEQYF
TRBJ2-2	TRBV6-5	TRBD1	NA	TGTGCCAGCAGAGTCTCACAGGGGGCGCCCGGGGAGCTGTTTTTT	CASRVSQGAPGELFF
TRBJ1-1	TRBV7-9	TRBD1	NA	TGTGCCAGCAGACAGGGACAGGGGGGAGCTTTCTTT	CASRQGQGGAFF
TRBJ2-6	TRBV27	NA	NA	TGTGCCAGCAGTCCGGGGGGCGCTGGGGCCAACGTCCTGACTTTC	CASSPGGAGANVLTF
TRBJ1-3	TRBV7-2	TRBD1	NA	TGTGCCAGCAGCTTGCGACAGGGAGATTCTGGAAACACCATATATTTT	CASSLRQGDSGNTIYF
TRBJ1-2	TRBV28	NA	once	TGTGCCAGCAGTCCTCACAGGGTTATCAACTATGGCTACACCTTC	CASSPHRVINYGYTF
TRBJ2-2	TRBV3-1/TRBV3-2	TRBD2	NA	TGTGCCAGCAGCCGGGGACTAGCGGGAGGGCGGGAGCTGTTTTTT	CASSRGLAGGRELFF